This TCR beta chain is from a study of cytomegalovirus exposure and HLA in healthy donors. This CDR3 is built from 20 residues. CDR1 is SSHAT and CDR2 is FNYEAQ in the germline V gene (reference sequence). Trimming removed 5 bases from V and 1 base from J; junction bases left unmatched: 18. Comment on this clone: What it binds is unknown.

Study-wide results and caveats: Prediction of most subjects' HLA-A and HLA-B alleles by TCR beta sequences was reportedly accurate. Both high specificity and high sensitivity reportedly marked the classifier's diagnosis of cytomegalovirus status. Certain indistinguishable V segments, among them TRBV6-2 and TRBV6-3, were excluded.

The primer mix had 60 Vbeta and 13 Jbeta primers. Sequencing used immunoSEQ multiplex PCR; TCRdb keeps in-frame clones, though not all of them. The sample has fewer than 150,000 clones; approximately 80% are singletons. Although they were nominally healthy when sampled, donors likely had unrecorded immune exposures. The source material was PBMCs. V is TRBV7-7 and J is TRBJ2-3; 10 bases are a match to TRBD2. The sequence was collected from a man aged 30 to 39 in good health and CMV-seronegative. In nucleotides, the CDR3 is TGTGCCAGCAGCCGAACGGAGCTAGCGGGAGTAGAGTGTGGCACAGATACGCAGTATTTT. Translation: CASSRTELAGVECGTDTQYF.